This T cell receptor (beta chain) emerged from a study of spatial heterogeneity in lung cancer. About the research overall: The mean occurrence of each unique TCR and UMI combination in raw reads exceeded 9.5. Study findings and constraints: How many expanded intratumoral alpha and beta TCRs were present tracked the tumor mutation count, which was a count of nonsynonymous mutations.

Time point meaning: sample taken at primary tumor resection. TCRdb re-called the 5' RACE reads with MiXCR, one entry per CDR3 protein. The sample lists 1,500 to 2,000 distinct CDR3 sequences; about 5.7% were seen once. Judged by abundance, this clonotype is medium-sized. The target antigen is unknown. Trimming left V 8 bases short and J 2 bases short, with 8 bases between. CDR3 size: 12 residues. CDR1 KGHSH and CDR2 LQKENI come from the germline V gene. V gene TRBV18 combines with J gene TRBJ2-3; unclear D gene. This sequence originates from a male donor with early-stage non-small cell lung cancer. The sample here was lung tumor tissue, taken at surgery. Written as DNA, the CDR3 is TGTGCCAGCGGGCGGCTCACAGATACGCAGTATTTT. Its protein product is CASGRLTDTQYF.